This entry is about one T cell receptor beta chain. This record belongs to a study of blood T cell repertoires in COVID-19. Study details: Acute-phase and convalescent COVID-19 samples originated in the United States, Italy and Spain. Nucleic acid was either cDNA or gDNA, and it came from T cells, B-cell-depleted T cells, or PBMCs.

In the authors' workflow: Estimated nucleated cell counts came from reference gene primer amplification. Libraries were prepared by immunoSEQ multiplex PCR; TCRdb keeps only in-frame clonotypes and omits some of them. For V, J and clone size, that table is used; D and trimming come from the DNA. This sample has around 250,000 clones, with around nine tenths found just once. The CDR3 has 15 amino acids. V was shortened by 6 bases and J by 8 bases, with 21 bases between the two germline ends. Per germline, CDR1 MNHEY and CDR2 SVGAGI. This chain uses TRBV6-5 with TRBJ2-3, with D possibly TRBD2 on 7 matching bases. The receptor comes from a woman aged 55-70 years who had recovered from COVID-19. Material: peripheral blood. CDR3 region: CASRAPGGGGGTQYF. The CDR3 DNA reads as TGTGCCAGCAGAGCCCCGGGGGGCGGGGGAGGTACGCAGTATTTT.